The rows below give T cell receptor beta chains drawn from one sample of a study of OX40 agonist ivuxolimab in advanced cancers. The table came from immunoSEQ multiplex PCR; TCRdb's copy has only in-frame clones and leaves some out. The sample holds around 35,000 clones, about 86% seen once. Specimen: CD4+ or CD8+ T cells sorted from blood, collected in a trial of the OX40 agonist ivuxolimab. Receptor source: an adult with an advanced solid tumor such as melanoma, head and neck, liver or kidney cancer. The CDR3 runs from the conserved cysteine through the conserved F or W. A D gene is named only where the DNA matches it firmly. Not every row has a clone size; where given, it reads once, few, many or a size class.

size	V	D	J	CDR3	DNA
.	TRBV18	.	TRBJ2-5	CASSPRQRTPTQETQYF	TGTGCCAGCTCACCACGACAACGCACACCGACCCAAGAGACCCAGTACTTC
.	TRBV20-1	.	TRBJ2-2	CSAGLRGELFF	TGCAGTGCTGGCCTGAGAGGGGAGCTGTTTTTT
.	TRBV18	TRBD1	TRBJ2-7	CASSLDRGRGSTYEQYF	TGTGCCAGCTCACTAGACAGGGGTCGAGGGTCGACCTACGAGCAGTACTTC
.	TRBV7-3	TRBD1	TRBJ1-2	CASSLAEDRGAGYTF	TGTGCCAGCAGCTTAGCGGAGGACAGGGGAGCTGGCTACACCTTC
.	TRBV18	TRBD1	TRBJ1-1	CASSQGGGLTRPEPEAFF	TGTGCCAGCTCCCAGGGAGGGGGCCTGACCAGGCCTGAACCTGAAGCTTTCTTT
few	TRBV7-2	.	TRBJ2-2	CASSLLQANTGELFF	TGTGCCAGCAGCTTACTTCAAGCGAACACCGGGGAGCTGTTTTTT
.	TRBV19	TRBD1	TRBJ2-2	CASSPGQGGTGELFF	TGTGCCAGTAGCCCGGGACAGGGGGGCACCGGGGAGCTGTTTTTT
.	TRBV11-1	TRBD2	TRBJ2-1	CASNPGLAVYNEQFF	TGTGCCAGCAACCCCGGACTAGCGGTCTACAATGAGCAGTTCTTC
.	TRBV7-6	TRBD1	TRBJ2-7	CASSPPTGSPYEQYF	TGTGCCAGCAGCCCGCCGACAGGGAGCCCCTACGAGCAGTACTTC
.	TRBV19	.	TRBJ1-2	CASSISARGPYGYTF	TGTGCCAGTAGTATTTCGGCGCGTGGCCCCTATGGCTACACCTTC